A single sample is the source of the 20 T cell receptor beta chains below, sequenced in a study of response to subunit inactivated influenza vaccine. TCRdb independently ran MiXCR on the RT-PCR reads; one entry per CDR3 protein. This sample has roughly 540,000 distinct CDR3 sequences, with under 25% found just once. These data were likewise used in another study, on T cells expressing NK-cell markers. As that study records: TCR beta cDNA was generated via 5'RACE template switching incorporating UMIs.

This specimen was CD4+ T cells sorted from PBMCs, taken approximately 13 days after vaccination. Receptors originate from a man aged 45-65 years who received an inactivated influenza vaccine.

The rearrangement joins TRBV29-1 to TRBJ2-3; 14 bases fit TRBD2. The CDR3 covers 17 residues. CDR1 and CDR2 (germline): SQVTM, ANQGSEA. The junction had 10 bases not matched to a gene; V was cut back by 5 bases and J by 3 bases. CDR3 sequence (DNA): TGCAGCGTTCGACTAGCGGGAGGGAATTTAGGAACAGATACGCAGTATTTT. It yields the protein CSVRLAGGNLGTDTQYF.

The CDR3 protein is CASRPDRLSGKLFF. The CDR3 DNA reads TGTGCCAGCAGACCCGACAGGCTCTCTGGAAAACTGTTTTTT. The genes are TRBV6-1 and TRBJ1-4; TRBD1 is a possible D gene (6 bases). The germline V gene has CDR1 MNHNS and CDR2 SASEGT. Trimming removed 6 bases from V and 10 bases from J, with 18 bases in between. The CDR3 length is 14 residues.

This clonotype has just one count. CDR3 region: CASIDRGRFGGYTF. DNA of the CDR3: TGCGCCAGCATCGACCGGGGGAGGTTCGGTGGCTACACCTTC. The chain combines TRBV4-3 with TRBJ1-2; perhaps TRBD1 as D (5 bases). Trimming left V 7 bases short and J 7 bases short, with 19 bases between. Germline V lookup: CDR1 LGHNA, CDR2 YSLEER. This CDR3 contains 14 residues.

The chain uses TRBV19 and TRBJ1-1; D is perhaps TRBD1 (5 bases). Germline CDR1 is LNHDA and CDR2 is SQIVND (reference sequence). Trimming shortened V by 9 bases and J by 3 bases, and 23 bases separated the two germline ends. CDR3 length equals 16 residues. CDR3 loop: CASKSVSWGTYTEAFF. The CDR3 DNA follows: TGTGCCAGCAAAAGTGTGTCTTGGGGCACGTACACTGAAGCTTTCTTT.

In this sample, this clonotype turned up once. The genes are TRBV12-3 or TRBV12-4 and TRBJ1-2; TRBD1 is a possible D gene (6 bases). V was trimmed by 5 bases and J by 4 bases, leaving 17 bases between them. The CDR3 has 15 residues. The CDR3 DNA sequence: TGTGCCAGCAGTCCCGGGACACACGCCCCCTATGGCTACACCTTC. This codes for CASSPGTHAPYGYTF.

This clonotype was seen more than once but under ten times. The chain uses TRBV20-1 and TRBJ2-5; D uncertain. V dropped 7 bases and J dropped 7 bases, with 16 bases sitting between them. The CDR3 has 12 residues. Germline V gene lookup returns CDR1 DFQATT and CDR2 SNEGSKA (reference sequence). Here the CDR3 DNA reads TGCAGTGGAAACCCCCTCGGCCCGACCCAGTACTTC. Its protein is CSGNPLGPTQYF.

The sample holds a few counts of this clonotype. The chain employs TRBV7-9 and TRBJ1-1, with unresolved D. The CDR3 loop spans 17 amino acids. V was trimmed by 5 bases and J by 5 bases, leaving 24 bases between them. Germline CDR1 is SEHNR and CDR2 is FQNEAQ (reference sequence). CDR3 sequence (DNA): TGTGCCAGCAGCCCCACAGTCGGGTTTTGGAGGGTAACTGAAGCTTTCTTT. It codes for CASSPTVGFWRVTEAFF.

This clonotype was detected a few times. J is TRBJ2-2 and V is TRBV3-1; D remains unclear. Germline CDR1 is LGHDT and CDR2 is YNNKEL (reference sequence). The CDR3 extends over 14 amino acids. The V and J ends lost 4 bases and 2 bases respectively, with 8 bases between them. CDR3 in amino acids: CASSRIINTGELFF. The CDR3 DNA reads TGTGCCAGCAGCCGGATTATAAACACCGGGGAGCTGTTTTTT.

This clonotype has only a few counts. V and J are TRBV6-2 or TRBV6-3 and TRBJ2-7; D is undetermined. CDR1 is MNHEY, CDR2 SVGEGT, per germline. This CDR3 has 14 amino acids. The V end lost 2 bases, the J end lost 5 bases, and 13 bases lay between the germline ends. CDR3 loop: CASSYSELHNEQYF. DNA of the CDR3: TGTGCCAGCAGTTACAGCGAACTTCACAACGAGCAGTACTTC.

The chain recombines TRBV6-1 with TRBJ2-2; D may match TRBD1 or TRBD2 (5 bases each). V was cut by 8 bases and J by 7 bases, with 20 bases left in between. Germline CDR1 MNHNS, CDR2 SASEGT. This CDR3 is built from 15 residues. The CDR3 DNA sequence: TGTGCCAGCGGATTCGGGGACCACCCGAACGGGGAGCTGTTTTTT. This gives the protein CASGFGDHPNGELFF.

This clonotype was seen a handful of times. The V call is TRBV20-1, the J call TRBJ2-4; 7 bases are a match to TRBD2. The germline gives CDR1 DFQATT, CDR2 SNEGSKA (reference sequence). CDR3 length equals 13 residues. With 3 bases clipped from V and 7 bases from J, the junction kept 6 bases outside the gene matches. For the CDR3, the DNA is TGCAGTGCTAGCCAGGAGGGAGGGAACATTCAGTACTTC. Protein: CSASQEGGNIQYF.

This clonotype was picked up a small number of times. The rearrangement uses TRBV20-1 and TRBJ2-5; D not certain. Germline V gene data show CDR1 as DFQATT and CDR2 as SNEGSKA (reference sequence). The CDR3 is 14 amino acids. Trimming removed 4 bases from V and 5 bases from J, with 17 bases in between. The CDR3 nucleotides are TGCAGTGCTACATCCCCCATTGGTCGGGAGACCCAGTACTTC. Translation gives CSATSPIGRETQYF.

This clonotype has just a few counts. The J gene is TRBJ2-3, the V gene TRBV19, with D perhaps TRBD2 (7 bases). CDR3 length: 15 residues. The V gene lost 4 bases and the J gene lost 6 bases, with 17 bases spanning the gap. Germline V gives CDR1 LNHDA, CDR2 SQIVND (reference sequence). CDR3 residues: CASSSRGAPRDTQYF. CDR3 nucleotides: TGTGCCAGTAGTAGTCGGGGGGCCCCCCGGGATACGCAGTATTTT. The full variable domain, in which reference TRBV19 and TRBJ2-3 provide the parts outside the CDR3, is DGGITQSPKYLFRKEGQNVTLSCEQNLNHDAMYWYRQDPGQGLRLIYYSQIVNDFQKGDIAEGYSVSREKKESFPLTVTSAQKNPTAFYLCASSSRGAPRDTQYFGPGTRLTVL.

The chain's CDR3 is CASSLGAWGASQPQHF. CDR3 DNA: TGTGCCAGCAGCTTAGGGGCTTGGGGGGCAAGTCAGCCCCAGCATTTT. The gene calls are TRBV7-2 and TRBJ1-5; TRBD1 is a possible D gene (6 bases). The CDR3 spans 16 residues. Trimming pared 1 base from V and 6 bases from J, leaving 16 bases between. Germline lookup yields CDR1 SGHTA and CDR2 FQGNSA. The full variable domain, completed using reference TRBV7-2 and TRBJ1-5, is GAGVSQSPSNKVTEKGKDVELRCDPISGHTALYWYRQSLGQGLEFLIYFQGNSAPDKSGLPSDRFSAERTGGSVSTLTIQRTQQEDSAVYLCASSLGAWGASQPQHFGDGTRLSIL.

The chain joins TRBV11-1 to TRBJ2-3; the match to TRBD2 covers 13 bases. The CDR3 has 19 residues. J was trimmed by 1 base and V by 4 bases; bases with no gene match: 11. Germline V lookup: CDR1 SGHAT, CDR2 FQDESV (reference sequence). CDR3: CASSSRRTSGSIRTDTQYF. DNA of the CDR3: TGTGCCAGCAGCTCCCGGAGGACTAGCGGGAGTATCCGCACAGATACGCAGTATTTT.

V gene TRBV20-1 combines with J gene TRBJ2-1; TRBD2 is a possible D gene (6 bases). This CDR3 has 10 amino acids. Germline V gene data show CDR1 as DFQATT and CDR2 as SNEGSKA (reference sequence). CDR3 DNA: TGCAGGGCTGGAGGGAATGAGCAGTTCTTC. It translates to CRAGGNEQFF.

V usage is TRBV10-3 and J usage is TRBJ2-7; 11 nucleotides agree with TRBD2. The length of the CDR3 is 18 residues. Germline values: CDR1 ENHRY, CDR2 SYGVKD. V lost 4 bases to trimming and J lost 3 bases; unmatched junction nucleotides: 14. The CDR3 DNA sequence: TGTGCCATCAGTGGGACAGGACTAGCGGGCACGACCGTCTACGAGCAGTACTTC. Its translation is CAISGTGLAGTTVYEQYF.

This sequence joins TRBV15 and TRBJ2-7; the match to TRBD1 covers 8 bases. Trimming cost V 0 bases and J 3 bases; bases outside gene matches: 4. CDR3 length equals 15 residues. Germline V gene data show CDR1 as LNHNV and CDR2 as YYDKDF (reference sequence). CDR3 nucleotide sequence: TGTGCCACCAGCAGAGATGCGGGGACAGGCTACGAGCAGTACTTC. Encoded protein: CATSRDAGTGYEQYF.

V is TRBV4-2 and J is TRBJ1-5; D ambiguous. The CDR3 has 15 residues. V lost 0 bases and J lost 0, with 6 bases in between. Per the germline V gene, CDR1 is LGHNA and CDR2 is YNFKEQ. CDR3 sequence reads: CASSQDFYSNQPQHF. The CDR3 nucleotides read TGTGCCAGCAGCCAAGATTTTTATAGCAATCAGCCCCAGCATTTT.

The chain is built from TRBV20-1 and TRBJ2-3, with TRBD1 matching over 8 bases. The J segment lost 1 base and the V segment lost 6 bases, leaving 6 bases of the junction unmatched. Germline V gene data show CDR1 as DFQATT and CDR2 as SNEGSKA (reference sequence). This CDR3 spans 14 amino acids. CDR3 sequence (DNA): TGCAGTGCCAATCAGGGGGCACGCACAGATACGCAGTATTTT. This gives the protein CSANQGARTDTQYF.